Each of the 12 T cell receptor beta chains below was sequenced from the same sample in a study of blood T cell repertoires in COVID-19. Here immunoSEQ multiplex PCR was the method, and the copy in TCRdb shows in-frame clones only, minus some. This table holds more than 25,000 clones, 85% to 90% found once. The sequencing input was peripheral blood. These receptors were collected from a human donor with active COVID-19. The donor label of this sample is uncertain.

V gene TRBV28 combines with J gene TRBJ1-2, with D possibly TRBD1 on 5 matching bases. V gave up 3 bases and J gave up 8 bases, with 31 bases separating them. Germline V gene lookup returns CDR1 MDHEN and CDR2 SYDVKM. The CDR3 spans 19 residues. CDR3 sequence (DNA): TGTGCCAGCAGTTTCTCCTCCCCGTATCGGATTCCGGGGGTCTGGGGCTACACCTTC. Translation gives CASSFSSPYRIPGVWGYTF.

This rearrangement joins TRBV11-2 to TRBJ2-1, with 8 nucleotides matching TRBD2. This CDR3 region has 13 residues. CDR1 is SGHAT and CDR2 is FQNNGV in the germline V gene. V trimming: 1 base; J trimming: 8 bases; junction bases outside the gene matches: 1. The CDR3 reads CASSLALADEQFF. CDR3 sequence (DNA): TGTGCCAGCAGCTTAGCACTAGCGGATGAGCAGTTCTTC.

The CDR3 region has the DNA TGTGCCAGCAGTGACCCGGGACAGGGTCCCTACGAGCAGTACTTC. It is translated as CASSDPGQGPYEQYF. This sequence joins TRBV27 and TRBJ2-7; 9 nucleotides agree with TRBD1. The CDR3 is 15 amino acids. The V gene end was trimmed by 5 bases and the J gene end by 2 bases; junction bases not matched to a gene: 7. Germline lookup yields CDR1 MNHEY and CDR2 SMNVEV (reference sequence).

The chain couples TRBV29-1 to TRBJ2-7; 11 positions match TRBD2. Per the germline V gene, CDR1 is SQVTM and CDR2 is ANQGSEA. V lost 4 bases, J lost 5 bases, and 1 base stayed unmatched. This CDR3 region has 12 residues. CDR3 bases: TGCAGCGTTGCACTAGCGGGAGACGAGCAGTACTTC. Translation: CSVALAGDEQYF.

CDR3 loop: CASSEGLAGNYNEQFF. The CDR3 bases are TGCGCCAGCAGTGAAGGACTAGCGGGGAACTACAATGAGCAGTTCTTC. This chain links TRBV10-1 with TRBJ2-1, with 12 positions matching TRBD2. J was trimmed by 3 bases and V by 3 bases; bases with no gene match: 3. The germline CDR1 and CDR2 sequences are WNHNN and SYGVQD (reference sequence). The CDR3 loop spans 16 amino acids.

This sequence joins TRBV9 and TRBJ1-1; TRBD1 might be the D (6 bases). The CDR3 covers 14 residues. Germline V CDR1 and CDR2: SGDLS, YYNGEE. V shed 2 bases and J shed 8 bases, with 16 bases lying between them. Here the CDR3 reads CASSVTPRGQEAFF. CDR3 nucleotides: TGTGCCAGCAGCGTCACACCTCGAGGACAGGAAGCTTTCTTT. The variable domain in full, with the rest retrieved from reference TRBV9 and TRBJ1-1, is DSGVTQTPKHLITATGQRVTLRCSPRSGDLSVYWYQQSLDQGLQFLIQYYNGEERAKGNILERFSAQQFPDLHSELNLSSLELGDSALYFCASSVTPRGQEAFFGQGTRLTVV.

This clone has a handful of counts. CDR3 in amino acids: CASSPGQGRHNEQFF. The CDR3 nucleotides are TGTGCCAGCAGCCCTGGACAGGGGCGACACAATGAGCAGTTCTTC. The chain carries TRBV14 and TRBJ2-1; 9 nucleotides align to TRBD1. V lost 4 bases and J lost 5; bases outside the gene matches: 6. Germline CDR1 is SGHDN and CDR2 is FVKESK. This CDR3 contains 15 residues.

J is TRBJ2-5 and V is TRBV4-2; 10 bases map to TRBD2. The germline V gene encodes CDR1 LGHNA and CDR2 YNFKEQ. The CDR3 loop spans 17 amino acids. V gave up 2 bases and J gave up 4 bases; unmatched junction bases: 10. Here the CDR3 reads CASSQSGAGGPIETQYF. The CDR3 DNA follows: TGTGCCAGCAGCCAAAGTGGAGCGGGGGGGCCCATAGAGACCCAGTACTTC.

The chain employs TRBV3-1 (or the pseudogene TRBV3-2) and TRBJ1-1; perhaps TRBD1 as D (6 bases). The CDR3 sequence is 18 residues long. Trimming left V 0 bases short and J 4 bases short, with 21 bases between. Per germline, CDR1 LGHDT and CDR2 YNNKEL (reference sequence). For the CDR3, the DNA is TGTGCCAGCAGCCAAGAAGCTGGCAGGGGTCTAGTCCGCACTGAAGCTTTCTTT. This translates into CASSQEAGRGLVRTEAFF.

This chain uses TRBV5-6 with TRBJ2-2, with TRBD2 matching over 9 bases. Per the germline V gene, CDR1 is SGHDT and CDR2 is YYEEEE. With V trimmed by 4 bases and J by 5 bases, 15 bases remained unmatched. The CDR3 is 18 amino acids. CDR3 sequence (DNA): TGTGCCAGCAGCCTTGCGTCTAGCGGGGACCCTATTACCGGGGAGCTGTTTTTT. Residues: CASSLASSGDPITGELFF.

This clone turned up a few times. The chain is built from TRBV7-9 and TRBJ2-7; no definite D call. Trimming took 5 bases from V and 4 from J, leaving 9 bases between them. This CDR3 spans 12 amino acids. CDR1 and CDR2 from the germline V gene are SEHNR and FQNEAQ (reference sequence). The CDR3 is CASSRDGYEQYF. As DNA, the CDR3 is TGTGCCAGCAGCCGTGACGGGTACGAGCAGTACTTC.

J is TRBJ1-1 and V is TRBV4-1; no clear D. Trimming pared 0 bases from V and 3 bases from J, leaving 5 bases between. Germline CDR1 MGHRA, CDR2 YSYEKL. The CDR3 runs 13 residues. The CDR3 is CASSQDTDTEAFF. In DNA, the CDR3 is TGCGCCAGCAGCCAAGATACGGACACTGAAGCTTTCTTT.